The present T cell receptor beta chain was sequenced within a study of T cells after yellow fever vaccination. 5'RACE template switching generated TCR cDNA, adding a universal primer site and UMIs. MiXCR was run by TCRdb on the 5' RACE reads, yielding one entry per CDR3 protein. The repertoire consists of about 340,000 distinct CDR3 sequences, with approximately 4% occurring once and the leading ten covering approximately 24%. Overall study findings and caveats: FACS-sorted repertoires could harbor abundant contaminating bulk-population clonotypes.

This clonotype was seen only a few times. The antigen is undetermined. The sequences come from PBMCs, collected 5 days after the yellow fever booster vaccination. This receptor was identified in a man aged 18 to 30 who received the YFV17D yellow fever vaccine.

Here the CDR3 reads CASSSKGAGIYGYTF. Here the CDR3 DNA reads TGTGCCAGCAGCTCCAAGGGGGCAGGGATCTATGGCTACACCTTC. The chain couples TRBV7-9 to TRBJ1-2; 7 bases match TRBD1. The CDR3 loop spans 15 amino acids. Germline-derived CDR1 and CDR2 are SEHNR and FQNEAQ (reference sequence). The J segment lost 4 bases and the V segment lost 4 bases, leaving 9 bases of the junction unmatched.